One and the same sample provided the 7 T cell receptor beta chains below, sequenced in a study of radiation and T cells in renal cell carcinoma. Time point in this sample: blood 4 weeks post-SBRT, at nephrectomy. Treatment reported: 15 Gy SBRT to primary tumor, nephrectomy 4 weeks later. Clones were read by immunoSEQ multiplex PCR, and TCRdb kept only the in-frame ones, dropping some. This table has tens of thousands of clones, about 82% appearing once. Material: blood, obtained from a patient whose treatment included radiotherapy and nephrectomy. These receptors were collected from a man over 45 with renal cell carcinoma.

A few counts support this clone. V is TRBV9 and J is TRBJ2-3, with 8 nucleotides matching TRBD2. Germline values: CDR1 SGDLS, CDR2 YYNGEE. Germline trimming cut 4 bases from V and 3 bases from J; bases unmatched to any gene: 16. The CDR3 contains 18 residues. The CDR3 nucleotides read TGTGCCAGCAGCAAAGGGGGGTGGACGCGGGAGGCAACAGATACGCAGTATTTT. Translation: CASSKGGWTREATDTQYF.

The genes are TRBV7-2 and TRBJ2-1; D ambiguous. The CDR3 length is 15 residues. Germline V gene data show CDR1 as SGHTA and CDR2 as FQGNSA. Trimming removed 1 base from V and 5 bases from J, with 12 bases in between. The CDR3 reads CASSLDNNSNNEQFF. CDR3 DNA sequence: TGTGCCAGCAGCTTAGATAACAACTCTAACAATGAGCAGTTCTTC.

The chain recombines TRBV2 with TRBJ1-6, with 8 bases matching TRBD1. V was clipped by 6 bases and J by 6 bases; unmatched bases: 1. This CDR3 spans 13 amino acids. CDR1 SNHLY and CDR2 FYNNEI come from the germline V gene. CDR3 nucleotide sequence: TGTGCCAGCAGGGGACAGGCTAATTCACCCCTCCACTTT. It yields the protein CASRGQANSPLHF.

The rearrangement joins TRBV7-2 to TRBJ2-7; D perhaps matches TRBD1 (6 bases). Germline V gene data show CDR1 as SGHTA and CDR2 as FQGNSA. The CDR3 extends over 15 amino acids. V was clipped by 4 bases and J by 6 bases, with 19 bases between them. The DNA for the CDR3 is TGTGCCAGCAGCTCACAAAGCAACAGGGCTGCCGAGCAGTACTTC. This gives the protein CASSSQSNRAAEQYF. The full variable domain, completed using reference TRBV7-2 and TRBJ2-7, is GAGVSQSPSNKVTEKGKDVELRCDPISGHTALYWYRQSLGQGLEFLIYFQGNSAPDKSGLPSDRFSAERTGGSVSTLTIQRTQQEDSAVYLCASSSQSNRAAEQYFGPGTRLTVT.

This sequence joins TRBV14 and TRBJ1-1; D not resolved. CDR1 SGHDN and CDR2 FVKESK come from the germline V gene. V was pared by 1 base and J by 6 bases, with 15 bases between. CDR3 length: 15 residues. This chain's CDR3 is CASSQGVARWAEAFF. Here the CDR3 DNA reads TGTGCCAGCAGCCAAGGGGTGGCCAGGTGGGCTGAAGCTTTCTTT.

This clone was detected a few times. This chain uses TRBV27 with TRBJ2-1; 8 bases agree with TRBD2. The germline V gene has CDR1 MNHEY and CDR2 SMNVEV (reference sequence). CDR3 length: 16 amino acids. V lost 1 base and J lost 8; bases outside the gene matches: 10. The CDR3 DNA reads as TGTGCCAGCAGTTTATTGATAGGGACTAGTGTGGATGAGCAGTTCTTC. Amino acid sequence: CASSLLIGTSVDEQFF.

The chain recombines TRBV30 with TRBJ2-7; a possible D gene is TRBD1 (5 bases). CDR1 is GTSNPN and CDR2 is SVGIG in the germline V gene (reference sequence). The CDR3 spans 13 residues. The germline V and J ends were trimmed by 1 base and 4 bases, with 11 bases remaining between them. The CDR3 nucleotides read TGTGCCTGGAGTGGGCTGACAGTTTACGAGCAGTACTTC. Translated, it gives CAWSGLTVYEQYF.